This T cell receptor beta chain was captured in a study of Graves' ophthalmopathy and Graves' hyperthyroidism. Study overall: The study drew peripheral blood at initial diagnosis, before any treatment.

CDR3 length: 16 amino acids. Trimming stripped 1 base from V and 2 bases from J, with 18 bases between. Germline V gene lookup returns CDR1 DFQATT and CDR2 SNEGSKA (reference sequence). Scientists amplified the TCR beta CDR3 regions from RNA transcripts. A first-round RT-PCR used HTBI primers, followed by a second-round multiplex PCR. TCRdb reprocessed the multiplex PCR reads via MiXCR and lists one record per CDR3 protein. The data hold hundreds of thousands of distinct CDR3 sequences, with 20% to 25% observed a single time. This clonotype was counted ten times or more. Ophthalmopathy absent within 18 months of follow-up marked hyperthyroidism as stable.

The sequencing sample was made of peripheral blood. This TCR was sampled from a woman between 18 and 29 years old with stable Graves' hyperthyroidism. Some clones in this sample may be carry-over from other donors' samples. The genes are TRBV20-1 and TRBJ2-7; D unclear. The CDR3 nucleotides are TGCAGTGCTAGAGGGGTCGCGGCCGTACCAACCTACGAGCAGTACTTC. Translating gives CSARGVAAVPTYEQYF.